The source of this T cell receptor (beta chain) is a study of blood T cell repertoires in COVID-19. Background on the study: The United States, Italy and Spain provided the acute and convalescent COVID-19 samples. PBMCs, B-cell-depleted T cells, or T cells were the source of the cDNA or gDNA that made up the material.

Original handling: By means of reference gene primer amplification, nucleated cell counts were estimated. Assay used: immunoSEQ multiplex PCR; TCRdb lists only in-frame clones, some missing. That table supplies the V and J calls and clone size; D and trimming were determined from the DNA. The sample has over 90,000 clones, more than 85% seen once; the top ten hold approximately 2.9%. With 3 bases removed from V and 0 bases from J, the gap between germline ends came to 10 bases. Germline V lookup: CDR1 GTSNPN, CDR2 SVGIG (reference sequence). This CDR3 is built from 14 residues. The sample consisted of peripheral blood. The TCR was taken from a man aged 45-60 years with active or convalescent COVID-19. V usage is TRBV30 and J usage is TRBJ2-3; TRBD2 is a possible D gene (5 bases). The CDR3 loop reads CAWRDYPSTDTQYF. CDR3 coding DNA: TGTGCCTGGAGAGACTACCCAAGCACAGATACGCAGTATTTT.